The text below deals with one T cell receptor (beta chain). The antigen remains unidentified. Measured with immunoSEQ multiplex PCR; TCRdb has only the in-frame clones, and not every one. Of tens of thousands of clones in the sample, around 92% were seen once. This entry comes from a study of T cell responses to AZD1222 COVID-19 vaccine. Study outcomes and limitations: Repertoires were collected only later (after the peak T cell response had occurred). Distributed over spike, vaccine-associated CD4 TCRs predominated at 160-218 and 743-854.

The germline CDR1 and CDR2 sequences are MRHNA and SNTAGT. The CDR3 contains 16 residues. With V trimmed by 9 bases and J by 1 base, 7 bases remained unmatched. The rearrangement uses TRBV6-4 and TRBJ2-3, with 13 bases lining up with TRBD2. This TCR was sampled from an adult in good health. Sample: peripheral blood, taken on day 0 of MenACWY control vaccination. This chain's CDR3 is CARMTSGGPRTDTQYF. CDR3 sequence (DNA): TGTGCCAGGATGACTAGCGGGGGGCCCCGCACAGATACGCAGTATTTT.